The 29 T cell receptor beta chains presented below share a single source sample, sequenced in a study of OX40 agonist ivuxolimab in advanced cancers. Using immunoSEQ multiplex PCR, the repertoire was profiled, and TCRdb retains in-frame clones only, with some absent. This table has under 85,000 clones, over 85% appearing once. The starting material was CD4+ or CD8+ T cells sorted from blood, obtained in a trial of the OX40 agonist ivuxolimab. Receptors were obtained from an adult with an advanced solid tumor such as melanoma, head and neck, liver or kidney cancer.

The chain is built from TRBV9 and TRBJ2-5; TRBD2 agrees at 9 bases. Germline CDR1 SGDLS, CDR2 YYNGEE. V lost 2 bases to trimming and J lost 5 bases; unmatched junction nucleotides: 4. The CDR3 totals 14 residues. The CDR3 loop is CASSVREGLETQYF. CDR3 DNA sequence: TGTGCCAGCAGCGTGCGGGAGGGTCTGGAGACCCAGTACTTC.

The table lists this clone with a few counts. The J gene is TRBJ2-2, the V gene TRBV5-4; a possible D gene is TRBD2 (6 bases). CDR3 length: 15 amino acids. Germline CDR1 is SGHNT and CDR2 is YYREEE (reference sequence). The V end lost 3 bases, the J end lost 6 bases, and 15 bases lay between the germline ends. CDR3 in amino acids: CASSSPTRAAGELFF. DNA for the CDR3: TGTGCCAGCAGCTCGCCGACTAGAGCGGCCGGGGAGCTGTTTTTT.

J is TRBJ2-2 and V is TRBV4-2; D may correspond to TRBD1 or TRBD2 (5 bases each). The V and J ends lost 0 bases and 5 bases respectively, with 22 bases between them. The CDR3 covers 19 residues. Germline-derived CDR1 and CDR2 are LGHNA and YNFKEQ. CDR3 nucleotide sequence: TGTGCCAGCAGCCAAGATGGATTAGGTCGGGGCATAAAGACCGGGGAGCTGTTTTTT. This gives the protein CASSQDGLGRGIKTGELFF.

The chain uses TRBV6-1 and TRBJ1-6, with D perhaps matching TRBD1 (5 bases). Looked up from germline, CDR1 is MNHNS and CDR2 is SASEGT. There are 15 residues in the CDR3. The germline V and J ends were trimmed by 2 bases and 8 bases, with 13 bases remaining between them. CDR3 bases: TGTGCCAGCAGTGAAAGTCCCCAGGGTTATTCACCCCTCCACTTT. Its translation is CASSESPQGYSPLHF.

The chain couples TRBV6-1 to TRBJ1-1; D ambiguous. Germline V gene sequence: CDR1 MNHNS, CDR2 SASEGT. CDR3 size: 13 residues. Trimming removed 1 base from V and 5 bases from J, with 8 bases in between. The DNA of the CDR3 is TGTGCCAGCAGTGAAGGATGGGTAACTGAAGCTTTCTTT. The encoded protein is CASSEGWVTEAFF.

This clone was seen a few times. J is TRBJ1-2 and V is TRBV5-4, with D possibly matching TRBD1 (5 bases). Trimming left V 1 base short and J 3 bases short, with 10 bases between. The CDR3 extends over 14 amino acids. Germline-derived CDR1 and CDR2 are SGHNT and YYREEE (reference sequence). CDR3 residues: CASSLPGTYYGYTF. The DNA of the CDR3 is TGTGCCAGCAGCTTGCCAGGGACTTACTATGGCTACACCTTC.

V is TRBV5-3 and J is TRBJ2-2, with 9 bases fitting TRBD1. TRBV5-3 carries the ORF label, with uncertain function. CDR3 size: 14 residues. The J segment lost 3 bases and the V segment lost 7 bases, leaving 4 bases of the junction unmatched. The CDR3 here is CARRRQGDTGELFF. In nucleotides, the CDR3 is TGTGCCAGACGAAGACAGGGGGACACCGGGGAGCTGTTTTTT.

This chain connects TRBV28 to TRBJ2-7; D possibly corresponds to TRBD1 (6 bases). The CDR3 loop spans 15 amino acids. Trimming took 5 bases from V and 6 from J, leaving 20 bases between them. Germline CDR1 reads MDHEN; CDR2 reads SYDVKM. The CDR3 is CASSLGTLGRLEQYF. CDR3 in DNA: TGTGCCAGCAGTCTGGGGACACTCGGGCGTCTCGAGCAGTACTTC.

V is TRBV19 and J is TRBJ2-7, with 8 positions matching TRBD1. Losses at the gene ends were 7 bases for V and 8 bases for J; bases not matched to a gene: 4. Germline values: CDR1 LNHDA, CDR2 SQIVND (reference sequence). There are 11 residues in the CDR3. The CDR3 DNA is TGTGCCAGTACCGACAGGGGCCAGCAGTACTTC. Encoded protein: CASTDRGQQYF.

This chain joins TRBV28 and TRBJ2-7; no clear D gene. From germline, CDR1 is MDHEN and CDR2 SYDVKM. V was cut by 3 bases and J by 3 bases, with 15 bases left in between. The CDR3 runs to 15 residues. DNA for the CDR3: TGTGCCAGCAGTTTGCCCCGACCCCCTCACTACGAGCAGTACTTC. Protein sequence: CASSLPRPPHYEQYF.

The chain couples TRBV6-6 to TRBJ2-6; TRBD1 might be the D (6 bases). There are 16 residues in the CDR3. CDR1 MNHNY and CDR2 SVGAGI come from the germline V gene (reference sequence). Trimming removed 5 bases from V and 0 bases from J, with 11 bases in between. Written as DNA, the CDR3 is TGTGCCAGCAGTAAGGACAGTTACTCTGGGGCCAACGTCCTGACTTTC. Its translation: CASSKDSYSGANVLTF.

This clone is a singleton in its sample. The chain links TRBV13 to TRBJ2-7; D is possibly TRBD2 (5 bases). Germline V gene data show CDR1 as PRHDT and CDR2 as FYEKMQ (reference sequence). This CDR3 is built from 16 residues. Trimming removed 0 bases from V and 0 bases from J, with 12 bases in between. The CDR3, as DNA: TGTGCCAGCAGCTTAGGCCGACGGGATCCCTCCTACGAGCAGTACTTC. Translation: CASSLGRRDPSYEQYF.

CDR3 nucleotide sequence: TGTGCCAGCAGCCAAATGTCGGGATTGAGGGAGCTGTTTTTT. This sequence encodes CASSQMSGLRELFF. The chain recombines TRBV5-6 with TRBJ2-2; D might be TRBD2 (5 bases). This CDR3 has 14 residues. The germline V gene has CDR1 SGHDT and CDR2 YYEEEE. Trimming stripped 4 bases from V and 9 bases from J, with 16 bases between.

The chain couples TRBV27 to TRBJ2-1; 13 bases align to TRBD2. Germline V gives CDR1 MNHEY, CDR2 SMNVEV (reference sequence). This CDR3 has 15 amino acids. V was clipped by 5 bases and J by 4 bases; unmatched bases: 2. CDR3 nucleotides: TGTGCCAGCAGTAAACTAGCGGGAGGGTACAATGAGCAGTTCTTC. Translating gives CASSKLAGGYNEQFF.

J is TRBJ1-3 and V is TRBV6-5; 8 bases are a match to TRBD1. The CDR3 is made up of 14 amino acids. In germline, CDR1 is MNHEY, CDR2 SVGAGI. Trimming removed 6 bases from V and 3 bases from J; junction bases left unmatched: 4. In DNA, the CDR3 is TGTGCCAGCAGGGACAGGGTGTTTGGAAACACCATATATTTT. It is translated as CASRDRVFGNTIYF.

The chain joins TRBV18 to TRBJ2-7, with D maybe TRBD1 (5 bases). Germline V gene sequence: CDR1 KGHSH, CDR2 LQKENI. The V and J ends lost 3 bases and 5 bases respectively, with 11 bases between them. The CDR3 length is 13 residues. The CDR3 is CASSPRQPHEQYF. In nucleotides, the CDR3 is TGTGCCAGCTCACCGCGACAGCCCCACGAGCAGTACTTC.

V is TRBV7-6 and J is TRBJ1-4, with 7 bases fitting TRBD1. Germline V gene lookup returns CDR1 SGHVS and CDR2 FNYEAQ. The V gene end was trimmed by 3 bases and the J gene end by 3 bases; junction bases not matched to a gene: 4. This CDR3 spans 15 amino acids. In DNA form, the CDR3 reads TGTGCCAGCAGCTTGTTGGGACAGCCTAATGAAAAACTGTTTTTT. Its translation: CASSLLGQPNEKLFF.

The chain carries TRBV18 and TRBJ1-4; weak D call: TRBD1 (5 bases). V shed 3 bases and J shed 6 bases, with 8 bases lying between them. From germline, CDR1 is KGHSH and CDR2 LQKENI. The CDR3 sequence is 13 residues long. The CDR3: CASSPRGDEKLFF. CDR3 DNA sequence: TGTGCCAGCTCACCGCGGGGGGATGAAAAACTGTTTTTT.

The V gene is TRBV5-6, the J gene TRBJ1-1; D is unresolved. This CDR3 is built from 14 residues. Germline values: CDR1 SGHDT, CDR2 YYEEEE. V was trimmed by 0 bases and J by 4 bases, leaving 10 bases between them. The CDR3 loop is CASSLGGGITEAFF. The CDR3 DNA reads TGTGCCAGCAGCTTGGGGGGAGGGATCACTGAAGCTTTCTTT.

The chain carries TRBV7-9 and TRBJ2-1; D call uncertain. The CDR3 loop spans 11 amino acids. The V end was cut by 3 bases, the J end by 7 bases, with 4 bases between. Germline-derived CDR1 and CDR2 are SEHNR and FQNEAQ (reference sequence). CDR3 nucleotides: TGTGCCAGCAGCTTGGGGAATGAGCAGTTCTTC. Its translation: CASSLGNEQFF.

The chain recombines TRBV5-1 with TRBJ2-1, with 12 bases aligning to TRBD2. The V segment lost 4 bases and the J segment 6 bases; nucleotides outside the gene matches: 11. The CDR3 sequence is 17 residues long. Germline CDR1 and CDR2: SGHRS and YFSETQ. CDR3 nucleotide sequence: TGCGCCAGCAGCCTGACCTTACTAGCGGGGGGAACCAATGAGCAGTTCTTC. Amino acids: CASSLTLLAGGTNEQFF.

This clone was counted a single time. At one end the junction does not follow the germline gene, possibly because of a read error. CDR3 sequence: CASSRDRTGELFF. Here the CDR3 DNA reads TGTGCTAGCAGCCGTGACAGGACCGGGGAGCTGTTTTTT. The chain recombines TRBV7-7 with TRBJ2-2, with D possibly TRBD1 on 6 matching bases. The CDR3 extends over 13 amino acids. Germline-derived CDR1 and CDR2 are SSHAT and FNYEAQ (reference sequence). Supplemented by reference TRBV7-7 and TRBJ2-2, the full variable domain reads GAGVSQSPRYKVTKRGQDVTLRCDPISSHATLYWYQQALGQGPEFLTYFNYEAQPDKSGLPSDRFSAERPEGSISTLTIQRTEQRDSAMYRCASSRDRTGELFFGEGSRLTVL.

CDR3 residues: CASKAGAFTDTQYF. CDR3 in DNA: TGTGCCAGCAAAGCGGGGGCATTCACAGATACGCAGTATTTT. This chain links TRBV6-5 with TRBJ2-3, with 8 bases identical to TRBD2. The J segment lost 2 bases and the V segment lost 7 bases, leaving 5 bases of the junction unmatched. The CDR3 length is 14 residues. Germline V gene data show CDR1 as MNHEY and CDR2 as SVGAGI.

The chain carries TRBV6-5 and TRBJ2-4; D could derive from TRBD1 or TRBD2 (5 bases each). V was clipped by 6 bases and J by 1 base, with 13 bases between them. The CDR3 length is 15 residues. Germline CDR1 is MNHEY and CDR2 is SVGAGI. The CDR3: CASRAWDGAKNIQYF. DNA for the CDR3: TGTGCCAGCAGAGCTTGGGACGGGGCCAAAAACATTCAGTACTTC.

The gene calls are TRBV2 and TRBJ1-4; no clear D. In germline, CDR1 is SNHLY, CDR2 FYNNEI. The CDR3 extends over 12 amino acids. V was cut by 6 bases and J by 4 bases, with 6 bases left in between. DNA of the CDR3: TGTGCCAGCAGGGTCCATAATGAAAAACTGTTTTTT. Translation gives CASRVHNEKLFF.

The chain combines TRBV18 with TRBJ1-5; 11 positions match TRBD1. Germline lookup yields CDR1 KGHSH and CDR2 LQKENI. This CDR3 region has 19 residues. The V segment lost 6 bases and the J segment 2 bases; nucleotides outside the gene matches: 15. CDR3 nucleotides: TGTGCCAGCTCTCTTCTTCCGGGACAGGGGGTTTCGGGCAATCAGCCCCAGCATTTT. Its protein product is CASSLLPGQGVSGNQPQHF. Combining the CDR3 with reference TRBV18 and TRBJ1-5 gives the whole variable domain NAGVMQNPRHLVRRRGQEARLRCSPMKGHSHVYWYRQLPEEGLKFMVYLQKENIIDESGMPKERFSAEFPKEGPSILRIQQVVRGDSAAYFCASSLLPGQGVSGNQPQHFGDGTRLSIL.

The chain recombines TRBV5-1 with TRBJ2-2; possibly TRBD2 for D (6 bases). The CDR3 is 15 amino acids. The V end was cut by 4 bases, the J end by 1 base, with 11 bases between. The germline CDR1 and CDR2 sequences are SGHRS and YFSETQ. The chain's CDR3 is CASSKGLLNTGELFF. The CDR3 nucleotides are TGCGCCAGCAGCAAGGGACTCTTGAACACCGGGGAGCTGTTTTTT.

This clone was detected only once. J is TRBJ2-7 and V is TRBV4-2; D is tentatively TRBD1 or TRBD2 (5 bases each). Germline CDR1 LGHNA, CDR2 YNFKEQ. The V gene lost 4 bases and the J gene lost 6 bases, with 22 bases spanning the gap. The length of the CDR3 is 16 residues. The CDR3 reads CASSPRPAPGTGEQYF. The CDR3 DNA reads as TGTGCCAGCAGCCCGCGACCCGCCCCAGGGACGGGCGAGCAGTACTTC.

CDR3 DNA: TGCGCCAGCAGCCAAGAAGAGGGGTACGAGCAGTACTTC. Residues: CASSQEEGYEQYF. The chain joins TRBV4-3 to TRBJ2-7, with D possibly being TRBD1 or TRBD2 (5 bases each). Germline CDR1 and CDR2: LGHNA and YSLEER. The V and J ends lost 0 bases and 4 bases respectively, with 7 bases between them. This CDR3 contains 13 residues.